One and the same sample provided the 15 T cell receptor beta chains below, sequenced in a study of patients and donors after allogeneic stem cell transplantation. TCRdb re-called the RT-PCR reads with MiXCR, one entry per CDR3 protein. The sample gives about a million distinct CDR3 sequences, roughly 18% of which show up once; approximately 5.9% is in the top ten. The sequenced sample was blood, either unsorted or a sorted T cell fraction (not recorded which). These receptors were obtained from a human donor who was either an allogeneic HSCT recipient or a stem cell or donor lymphocyte infusion donor (not recorded which). It is not recorded whose cells these are; they may come from a transplant donor.

This clonotype has a handful of counts. CDR3 sequence reads: CASSSGPNPNYGYTF. CDR3 DNA: TGTGCCAGCAGCTCGGGGCCCAACCCCAACTATGGCTACACCTTC. The chain is built from TRBV7-9 and TRBJ1-2, with D possibly matching TRBD1 (5 bases). CDR1 is SEHNR and CDR2 is FQNEAQ in the germline V gene (reference sequence). Trimming removed 4 bases from V and 2 bases from J, with 14 bases in between. The CDR3 runs to 15 residues.

Many counts were recorded for this clonotype. This rearrangement joins TRBV29-1 to TRBJ1-3; TRBD1 is a possible D gene (5 bases). With 6 bases removed from V and 2 bases from J, the gap between germline ends came to 14 bases. CDR3 size: 14 residues. The V gene's germline CDR1 is SQVTM and CDR2 ANQGSEA. The CDR3 sequence: CSVETVAAGNTIYF. The CDR3 nucleotides are TGCAGCGTGGAGACAGTAGCTGCTGGAAACACCATATATTTT.

This clonotype was detected a few times. The chain couples TRBV7-8 to TRBJ2-5; D is perhaps TRBD1 (6 bases). The CDR3 contains 15 residues. From germline, CDR1 is SGHVS and CDR2 FQNEAQ. Trimming took off 2 bases at V and 7 bases at J, with 17 bases between the two ends. CDR3 bases: TGTGCCAGCAGCTTACAGTCCCGGACAGAAGGGACCCAGTACTTC. This gives the protein CASSLQSRTEGTQYF.

In this sample, this clonotype turned up many times. The chain employs TRBV20-1 and TRBJ2-7; D not certain. Germline V CDR1 and CDR2: DFQATT, SNEGSKA (reference sequence). The CDR3 contains 13 residues. Between the trimmed V and J ends, which lost 6 bases and 0 bases, there was a span of 12 bases. The CDR3 sequence: CSAPLESSYEQYF. CDR3 coding DNA: TGCAGTGCACCCCTGGAGAGCTCCTACGAGCAGTACTTC.

The chain recombines TRBV10-3 with TRBJ2-7; D ambiguous. V was shortened by 6 bases and J by 5 bases, with 8 bases between the two germline ends. The CDR3 contains 11 residues. Germline assignment: CDR1 ENHRY and CDR2 SYGVKD. CDR3: CAISALDEQYF. CDR3 DNA: TGTGCCATCAGCGCTCTAGACGAGCAGTACTTC.

This clonotype was observed a handful of times. The CDR3 loop reads CASSMAREEEETQYF. CDR3 sequence (DNA): TGTGCCAGTAGTATGGCGCGGGAGGAAGAAGAGACCCAGTACTTC. This chain connects TRBV19 to TRBJ2-5; 8 nucleotides match TRBD2. The germline V gene encodes CDR1 LNHDA and CDR2 SQIVND (reference sequence). The CDR3 sequence is 15 residues long. The junction had 6 bases not matched to a gene; V was cut back by 3 bases and J by 3 bases.

This clonotype was picked up a small number of times. V and J are TRBV27 and TRBJ2-7; TRBD2 matches at 7 bases. Germline-derived CDR1 and CDR2 are MNHEY and SMNVEV (reference sequence). After removal of 5 bases from V and 5 bases from J, the junction contained 6 bases not matched to a gene. The CDR3 sequence is 13 residues long. CDR3 in amino acids: CASSPRGVDEQYF. The CDR3, as DNA: TGTGCCAGCAGTCCCCGGGGGGTAGACGAGCAGTACTTC.

This clonotype was detected only a few times. The chain joins TRBV6-1 to TRBJ1-2, with D tentatively TRBD1 (5 bases). This CDR3 is built from 15 residues. Per the germline V gene, CDR1 is MNHNS and CDR2 is SASEGT. The ends were cut back, 5 bases at V and 5 bases at J, with 18 bases in the middle. The DNA of the CDR3 is TGTGCCAGCAGTCGATCAACCAGGGAAGGGTATGGCTACACCTTC. Translating gives CASSRSTREGYGYTF.

This clonotype was counted between two and nine times. The V gene is TRBV5-5, the J gene TRBJ1-5, with TRBD1 identical over 7 bases. Germline CDR1 and CDR2: SGHKS and YYEKEE (reference sequence). The V gene end was trimmed by 1 base and the J gene end by 7 bases; junction bases not matched to a gene: 8. CDR3 length: 15 amino acids. CDR3 in amino acids: CASSLTGDILQPQHF. The CDR3 bases are TGTGCCAGCAGCTTGACAGGGGACATCCTACAGCCCCAGCATTTT. The full variable domain, in which reference TRBV5-5 and TRBJ1-5 provide the parts outside the CDR3, is DAGVTQSPTHLIKTRGQQVTLRCSPISGHKSVSWYQQVLGQGPQFIFQYYEKEERGRGNFPDRFSARQFPNYSSELNVNALLLGDSALYLCASSLTGDILQPQHFGDGTRLSIL.

This sequence joins TRBV12-3 or TRBV12-4 and TRBJ1-4; D remains unclear. Trimming left V 0 bases short and J 8 bases short, with 13 bases between. The CDR3 contains 15 residues. The CDR3 DNA reads as TGTGCCAGCAGTTTAGCGATTAAGAGGAGGGAAAAACTGTTTTTT. Translation: CASSLAIKRREKLFF.

The chain employs TRBV9 and TRBJ2-1, with TRBD2 matching over 11 bases. CDR1 and CDR2 (germline): SGDLS, YYNGEE. CDR3 size: 16 residues. J lost 8 bases, V lost 4 bases, and 11 bases had no gene match. The CDR3 loop reads CASSTGTSGGKDEQFF. For the CDR3, the DNA is TGTGCCAGCAGCACCGGGACTAGCGGAGGCAAGGATGAGCAGTTCTTC.

The rearrangement links TRBV5-1 to TRBJ2-1, with D maybe TRBD1 (5 bases). The CDR3 spans 15 residues. Trimming left V 3 bases short and J 5 bases short, with 15 bases between. CDR1 is SGHRS, CDR2 YFSETQ, per germline. CDR3 sequence: CASSSVLQANNEQFF. The CDR3 DNA follows: TGCGCCAGCAGCTCCGTTTTACAGGCCAACAATGAGCAGTTCTTC. Filled out from reference TRBV5-1 and TRBJ2-1, the complete variable domain reads KAGVTQTPRYLIKTRGQQVTLSCSPISGHRSVSWYQQTPGQGLQFLFEYFSETQRNKGNFPGRFSGRQFSNSRSEMNVSTLELGDSALYLCASSSVLQANNEQFFGPGTRLTVL.

The sample holds a few counts of this clonotype. The chain links TRBV5-1 to TRBJ1-6; a weak D match, TRBD1 (6 bases). The germline CDR1 and CDR2 sequences are SGHRS and YFSETQ. This CDR3 is 14 amino acids long. Trimming removed 10 bases at V and 9 bases at J, with 20 bases between. In DNA form, the CDR3 reads TGCGCCTCTCAGGAGATGGGGGGCGCTTCACCCCTCCACTTT. This codes for CASQEMGGASPLHF.

The CDR3 is CASSLEAGSEQYF. In nucleotides, the CDR3 is TGTGCCAGCTCCCTCGAGGCAGGGAGTGAGCAGTACTTC. V usage is TRBV18 and J usage is TRBJ2-7, with D perhaps assigned TRBD1 or TRBD2 (5 bases each). V was pared by 6 bases and J by 7 bases, with 16 bases between. The germline V gene encodes CDR1 KGHSH and CDR2 LQKENI. The length of the CDR3 is 13 residues.

The table lists this clonotype with a few counts. The rearrangement links TRBV6-6 to TRBJ2-7; D could derive from TRBD1 or TRBD2 (6 bases each). Germline CDR1 reads MNHNY; CDR2 reads SVGAGI (reference sequence). This CDR3 region has 12 residues. The V and J ends lost 5 bases and 3 bases respectively, with 8 bases between them. The CDR3 loop is CASSGGHYEQYF. CDR3 in DNA: TGTGCCAGCAGTGGGGGGCACTACGAGCAGTACTTC.